Listed here are 22 T cell receptor beta chains from one sample, sequenced in a study of vaccination and CD4 T cells after COVID-19. The Oncomine TCR Beta short-read assay sequenced DNA from cultured CD4+ T cells. TCRdb reprocessed the PCR reads via MiXCR and lists one record per CDR3 protein. The repertoire holds 20,000 to 25,000 distinct CDR3 sequences, roughly 37% seen once, with about a fifth in the top ten. These receptors have no known antigen. Treatment of the sample: approximately 9-day PBMC culture with coronavirus spike peptide pools or control peptides (ViraFEST assay). The input for sequencing was CD4+ T cells from blood, cultured in vitro, taken before SARS-CoV-2 vaccination. The receptors originated from a human donor who received a COVID-19 vaccine.

The rearrangement links TRBV20-1 to TRBJ2-7; 7 bases are a match to TRBD1. The V gene's germline CDR1 is DFQATT and CDR2 SNEGSKA (reference sequence). The CDR3 contains 13 residues. The V and J ends lost 4 bases and 3 bases, in that order; junction bases with no gene match: 6. CDR3 region: CSATFRTGYEQYF. In DNA form, the CDR3 reads TGCAGTGCTACCTTCCGGACAGGCTACGAGCAGTACTTC.

In its sample, this clonotype was seen a few times. This chain connects TRBV20-1 to TRBJ2-3; TRBD2 might be the D (5 bases). The germline gives CDR1 DFQATT, CDR2 SNEGSKA (reference sequence). CDR3 length: 14 residues. V dropped 4 bases and J dropped 2 bases, with 13 bases sitting between them. CDR3 in amino acids: CSAKRAAATDTQYF. The CDR3 DNA follows: TGCAGTGCTAAGAGGGCAGCAGCCACAGATACGCAGTATTTT.

CDR3 DNA sequence: TGCAGTGCTAGAGGCACAGGGGGCCGAACCAAAAACATTCAGTACTTC. This translates into CSARGTGGRTKNIQYF. The chain links TRBV20-1 to TRBJ2-4, with 9 bases that match TRBD1. After removal of 1 base from V and 2 bases from J, the junction contained 6 bases not matched to a gene. Germline values: CDR1 DFQATT, CDR2 SNEGSKA (reference sequence). The length of the CDR3 is 16 residues.

This clonotype was picked up a small number of times. This sequence joins TRBV24-1 and TRBJ1-2; 8 nucleotides align to TRBD1. The germline CDR1 and CDR2 sequences are KGHDR and SFDVKD. The CDR3 totals 14 residues. J gave up 8 bases and V 3 bases, and 7 bases lay outside the gene matches. CDR3 DNA sequence: TGTGCCACCAGTGATCGACAGGGGCATTGGGGCTACACCTTC. Translated, it gives CATSDRQGHWGYTF.

The chain is built from TRBV12-3 or TRBV12-4 and TRBJ2-1; 15 positions match TRBD2. The CDR3 has 15 residues. V shed 3 bases, J shed 12 bases, and the junction held 6 bases outside the gene matches. CDR3 nucleotide sequence: TGTGCCAGCAGTTTCGGGACTAGCGGGGGGCCCGGGCAGTTCTTC. It yields the protein CASSFGTSGGPGQFF.

V and J are TRBV20-1 and TRBJ1-5, with D uncertain. CDR3 length: 13 residues. Looked up from germline, CDR1 is DFQATT and CDR2 is SNEGSKA (reference sequence). The CDR3 bases are TGCAGGCGCGCCGGGCCGGGCGGTCAGCCCCAGCATTTT. Translated, it gives CRRAGPGGQPQHF.

The V call is TRBV6-5, the J call TRBJ2-3; 10 bases align to TRBD2. After removal of 0 bases from V and 9 bases from J, the junction contained 9 bases not matched to a gene. The length of the CDR3 is 16 residues. From germline, CDR1 is MNHEY and CDR2 SVGAGI. This CDR3 is CASSYSLAGARGTQYF. The CDR3, as DNA: TGTGCCAGCAGTTACTCGCTAGCGGGGGCCCGGGGAACGCAGTATTTT.

In this sample, this clonotype turned up a few times. The chain uses TRBV6-1 and TRBJ1-1, with a possible D match to TRBD1 (5 bases). The CDR3 spans 13 residues. Germline V lookup: CDR1 MNHNS, CDR2 SASEGT. V was cut by 6 bases and J by 2 bases, with 10 bases left in between. The chain's CDR3 is CASSPGTNTEAFF. CDR3 in DNA: TGTGCCAGCAGCCCCGGGACTAACACTGAAGCTTTCTTT.

The genes are TRBV4-1 and TRBJ1-6; 7 positions match TRBD1. J lost 5 bases, V lost 0 bases, and 1 base had no gene match. Germline V gene lookup returns CDR1 MGHRA and CDR2 YSYEKL. The CDR3 runs 15 residues. CDR3 bases: TGCGCCAGCAGCCAAGACGGGACAGATAATTCACCCCTCCACTTT. Its translation is CASSQDGTDNSPLHF.

V usage is TRBV10-3 and J usage is TRBJ2-6; D might be TRBD1 or TRBD2, each matching 5 bases. The V gene's germline CDR1 is ENHRY and CDR2 SYGVKD. Trimming shortened V by 7 bases and J by 4 bases, and 14 bases separated the two germline ends. This CDR3 is built from 15 residues. In DNA, the CDR3 is TGTGCCATCAAGAGGGGAGCGGTAGGGGCCAACGTCCTGACTTTC. Its protein is CAIKRGAVGANVLTF.

This clonotype was counted between two and nine times. This chain uses TRBV30 with TRBJ2-3; 9 nucleotides line up with TRBD2. The CDR3 totals 16 residues. Germline V gene data show CDR1 as GTSNPN and CDR2 as SVGIG (reference sequence). Trimming removed 2 bases from V and 2 bases from J; junction bases left unmatched: 8. In DNA form, the CDR3 reads TGTGCCTGGAGTAGTAGTAGCGGGGGTTTCACAGATACGCAGTATTTT. Translating gives CAWSSSSGGFTDTQYF.

This chain uses TRBV5-1 with TRBJ2-2, with 7 positions matching TRBD1. Germline lookup yields CDR1 SGHRS and CDR2 YFSETQ. This CDR3 has 16 amino acids. The ends lost 1 base at V and 0 bases at J; junction bases unmatched: 3. This CDR3 reads CASSLWQGANTGELFF. The CDR3 DNA follows: TGCGCCAGCAGCTTGTGGCAGGGGGCGAACACCGGGGAGCTGTTTTTT.

The J gene is TRBJ1-1, the V gene TRBV9; D is possibly TRBD1 (5 bases). This CDR3 comprises 13 residues. V was cut by 0 bases and J by 8 bases, with 11 bases left in between. Germline-derived CDR1 and CDR2 are SGDLS and YYNGEE. Here the CDR3 reads CASSVVAGREAFF. CDR3 DNA sequence: TGTGCCAGCAGCGTAGTAGCAGGGAGGGAAGCTTTCTTT. The full variable domain, its missing parts supplied by reference TRBV9 and TRBJ1-1, is DSGVTQTPKHLITATGQRVTLRCSPRSGDLSVYWYQQSLDQGLQFLIQYYNGEERAKGNILERFSAQQFPDLHSELNLSSLELGDSALYFCASSVVAGREAFFGQGTRLTVV.

This clonotype has just a few counts. The chain combines TRBV20-1 with TRBJ2-3; perhaps TRBD2 as D (6 bases). Germline values: CDR1 DFQATT, CDR2 SNEGSKA (reference sequence). Trimming stripped 2 bases from V and 6 bases from J, with 24 bases between. The CDR3 length is 17 residues. The CDR3 nucleotides read TGCAGTGCTAGACGCTTCGGGAGCGGACGGGACTCGGATACGCAGTATTTT. It translates to CSARRFGSGRDSDTQYF.

This clonotype appeared a few times. The chain carries TRBV7-6 and TRBJ2-3; 10 bases match TRBD2. CDR3 length: 17 residues. Germline loops: CDR1 SGHVS, CDR2 FNYEAQ. V was pared by 2 bases and J by 6 bases, with 11 bases of the junction left unmatched. The CDR3 reads CASSLFSLAGGKDTQYF. The DNA of the CDR3 is TGTGCCAGCAGCTTATTCTCTTTAGCGGGGGGTAAGGATACGCAGTATTTT.

The chain links TRBV10-3 to TRBJ1-1, with 8 positions matching TRBD1. Germline loops: CDR1 ENHRY, CDR2 SYGVKD. The V segment lost 7 bases and the J segment 1 base; nucleotides outside the gene matches: 5. The CDR3 covers 14 residues. CDR3 bases: TGTGCCATCACCCTTGGGACAGGGAACACTGAAGCTTTCTTT. This encodes CAITLGTGNTEAFF.

V gene TRBV12-3 or TRBV12-4 combines with J gene TRBJ1-3, with D possibly matching TRBD1 (5 bases). This CDR3 spans 17 amino acids. V shed 3 bases and J shed 2 bases, with 17 bases lying between them. The CDR3 DNA is TGTGCCAGCAGTTTCGGGTCGGGGCAGAGACCTGGAAACACCATATATTTT. The encoded protein is CASSFGSGQRPGNTIYF.

The V call is TRBV19, the J call TRBJ2-3, with D hard to call. Trimming took 1 base from V and 0 from J, leaving 8 bases between them. The CDR3 sequence is 15 residues long. Germline V gene data show CDR1 as LNHDA and CDR2 as SQIVND (reference sequence). The CDR3 nucleotides read TGTGCCAGTAGTATAGTTCCGTTTAGCACAGATACGCAGTATTTT. This translates into CASSIVPFSTDTQYF.

This clonotype was seen a handful of times. The chain uses TRBV7-2 and TRBJ2-1; 8 nucleotides line up with TRBD2. V lost 5 bases, J lost 1 base, and 13 bases stayed unmatched. Germline CDR1 SGHTA, CDR2 FQGNSA. CDR3 size: 18 residues. The DNA for the CDR3 is TGTGCCAGCAGCCGCAGGGGTAGCGGCGGGAGGTCCTACAATGAGCAGTTCTTC. It codes for CASSRRGSGGRSYNEQFF.

V is TRBV7-2 and J is TRBJ2-7; D unresolved. Germline V gene lookup returns CDR1 SGHTA and CDR2 FQGNSA. This CDR3 has 14 residues. Between the trimmed V and J ends, which lost 1 base and 2 bases, there was a span of 9 bases. The CDR3 DNA is TGTGCCAGCAGCTTAGATTGGCAGACCTACGAGCAGTACTTC. Translating it yields CASSLDWQTYEQYF.

V is TRBV6-1 and J is TRBJ1-1; 8 bases line up with TRBD1. The CDR3 covers 15 residues. The germline CDR1 and CDR2 sequences are MNHNS and SASEGT. With 8 bases clipped from V and 1 base from J, the junction kept 9 bases outside the gene matches. CDR3 sequence (DNA): TGTGCCAGCCTGGCAGGGGGCCGTACGAACACTGAAGCTTTCTTT. Translated: CASLAGGRTNTEAFF.

The rearrangement links TRBV30 to TRBJ1-2; a possible D gene is TRBD1 (6 bases). Germline loops: CDR1 GTSNPN, CDR2 SVGIG (reference sequence). The V end lost 2 bases, the J end lost 3 bases, and 16 bases lay between the germline ends. This CDR3 contains 15 residues. In DNA form, the CDR3 reads TGTGCCTGGAGTACCAACAGGGCCTGGGACTATGGCTACACCTTC. Translating gives CAWSTNRAWDYGYTF.